Included here is one T cell receptor (beta chain) sequence, with context. The sample comes from a study of tumor-infiltrating lymphocytes in localized non-small cell lung cancer. Sequencing was performed with immunoSEQ multiplex PCR; in TCRdb, only in-frame clones are kept and a portion is missing. The sample lists about 6,900 clones; around 70% were seen once. The CDR3 is 16 residues long. The material sequenced was lung tumor tissue. The sequence was obtained from a human donor with non-small cell lung cancer. The V and J genes are TRBV1 and TRBJ2-1; TRBD1, as called in the table, went unchecked against the DNA. TRBV1 is designated a pseudogene. CDR3 coding DNA: TGCACCAGCAGCCAGAGGGACATGGACAGGGACAATGAGCAGTTCTTC. This codes for CTSSQRDMDRDNEQFF.